This T cell receptor beta chain was sequenced for a study of spatial heterogeneity in lung cancer (dated by TCRdb to between 2019 and 2020). Broadly, across the study: Beta-chain transcripts were consistently detected in greater numbers than alpha-chain transcripts, which likely reflects a higher abundance of beta-chain transcripts. A strong correlation was found between TCR transcript counts in tumor regions and a T cell transcriptional module score from matched bulk RNA-seq. In the raw uncorrected reads, each unique combination of TCR and UMI appeared on average more than ten times. In non-small cell lung cancer, the study made a quantitative comparison of TCR alpha and beta repertoires among multiple tumor regions, matched nontumor lung and blood. Nonsynonymous mutation counts, determined by whole-exome sequencing of tumor tissue, were related to TCR repertoire features. Both alpha and beta chains were TCR-sequenced in approximately 200 tumor regions, roughly 70 matched nontumor lung samples and 55 to 60 PBMC samples obtained at surgery. Results and caveats for the whole study, not just this receptor: Additional single-cell paired TCR alpha and beta sequencing was considered necessary to confirm, at a functional level, the hypothesis that regional TCRs recognize regional mutations. Counts of ubiquitous and regional expanded TCRs were found to correlate with counts of ubiquitous and regional nonsynonymous mutations, respectively. The tumor nonsynonymous mutation count correlated with the number of expanded alpha and beta TCRs within the tumor. TCR-seq was estimated to cover only roughly 7% of tumor T cells for alpha chains and 13% for beta chains.

A remark on this clonotype: Its target antigen remains unknown. It has no much larger one-base neighbor in the sample; base qualities were not kept.

Libraries were built with 5' RACE. Instrument used: NextSeq 500. To allow correction of PCR and sequencing errors, the TCR library protocol tagged every TCR cDNA molecule with a unique molecular identifier. In the source study's methods: TCR identification, UMI-based error correction and CDR3 extraction were all carried out with Decombinator tools. TCRs above a frequency of 2 per 1,000, corresponding to the top 1% of the tumor frequency distribution, were defined as expanded. Expanded tumor TCRs were classed as regional if statistically deemed absent (corrected P<0.05) from at least one tumor region, otherwise ubiquitous. Renyi diversity was computed with the R vegan package after each repertoire had been subsampled 100 times to 5,000 TCRs. CDR3 similarity networks were built from amino acid triplet string-kernel similarity, with CDR3s being connected when pairwise similarity was above 0.82. Starting from the raw public reads, TCRdb applied fastp trimming at Q25, assembled clones with MiXCR and retained in-frame beta chains. For every CDR3 protein sequence, its rows merge into one entry that carries the most common genes and DNA. These V and J calls rely on TCRdb rather than the paper's analysis. Within this sample are roughly 8,300 distinct CDR3 sequences, with approximately 5.1% of them counted one time only. Approximately 14% of the sample lies in the top ten.

In light of the paper, this sample's time point label describes: sample taken at primary tumor resection. Samples were obtained from 65 to 90 patients with early-stage, untreated non-small cell lung cancer from the lung TRACERx cohort. Whole RNA extracted from tumor and nontumor lung tissue, or from cryopreserved PBMC samples, was used for TCR sequencing without cell sorting. Only patients for whom sufficient RNA was available from at least two tumor regions were selected for TCR sequencing. A lung pathologist reviewed the tumor and adjacent nontumor lung specimens before the specimens were selected. This TCR derives from a female donor with early-stage non-small cell lung cancer. Material: lung tumor tissue, obtained at surgery.

The DNA sequence is TGCAGTGCCTCAGGCACGCGTAGCAATGAGCAGTTCTTC. Its protein product is CSASGTRSNEQFF. The rearranged segments are TRBV20-1 and TRBJ2-1, with an unclear D gene assignment. The CDR3 covers 13 residues, taking in both the cysteine and the phenylalanine. Of all the DNA, just the CDR3 is kept, 39 bases in frame from base 1. V loses 6 bases, J loses 6 bases, and the germline ends lie 15 bases apart. CDR1 and CDR2, per the germline V gene (reference sequence), are DFQATT and SNEGSKA.